This TCR beta chain was found in a study of shared clonotypes between healthy human individuals (dated by TCRdb to the early 2020s). Context from the whole study: A couple of women and three men aged 18 to 49 years were included in the cohort. For each donor, CD4 naive and CD4 memory were each run on three plates, CD8 naive on two plates, and CD8 memory on one plate. The study deeply sequenced blood TCR repertoires of about five healthy adults to estimate repertoire size and the extent of clonotype sharing between individuals. To increase sequencing depth and limit assay-specific biases, TCR repertoire library preparation and sequencing were carried out by different laboratories using diverse techniques. Each donor's leukapheresis produced roughly between roughly 0.85 and 9.5 billion PBMCs.

Results the study describes overall, beyond this receptor: Sampling was limited to blood, and TCR repertoires in tissue likely differ from TCR repertoires in blood. Larger estimated clonotype richness was generally found for naive subsets than for memory subsets. The genetic and exposure-history diversity represented was limited by the small number of donors. Sharing across several donors was observed for about 5% of naive CD4, 3.5% of naive CD8, 2.3% of memory CD4, and about 0.4% of memory CD8 clonotypes. Clonotypes shared by all four sorted-subset donors showed higher generation probabilities than non-shared clonotypes. Pairwise subsampling led to the expectation that sequencing depth would affect the degree of clonotype sharing among donors. Incomplete sequencing was indicated by rarefaction of sorted-subset datasets, despite the large sequencing depth.

CDR1 PRHDT and CDR2 FYEKMQ are derived from the germline V gene (reference sequence). V ends up 5 bases short and J 3 bases short, with an unmatched junction base count of 12. Counted from cysteine to phenylalanine, this CDR3 has 18 amino acids. The sequence is cut down to CDR3 DNA, 54 bases in frame from base 1. TCR CDR3 regions were amplified from genomic DNA by multiplex PCR using the deep immunoSEQ assay. Extracted genomic DNA from each cell subset was spread evenly across all wells of several immunoSEQ 96-well plates, with each plate serving as a replicate. For sorted subsets, each replicate PCR was loaded with about 0.2 ug genomic DNA, equivalent to roughly 30,000 T cell genomes. Purified libraries were quantified with a Qubit 3.0 fluorometer, sized on a Bioanalyzer 2100, and re-quantified with the KAPA Library Quantification kit. Every immunoSEQ 96-well plate was sequenced on a dedicated single-read 150-cycle Illumina NextSeq 550 flow cell. Processing in the source paper ran as follows. Because the immunoSEQ output included only junctional sequences and no quality scores, the filtering could not be the same as the filtering used for full-length reads. To assign V/J genes and CDR3, sequences were annotated against IMGT germline references using PyIR, a Python wrapper for IgBLAST v1.9. Reads with weak V/J assignments (E-value above 1e-6), missing CDR3, stop codons, out-of-frame junctions, or ambiguous translated residues were removed. A V3J clonotype was defined by an identical inferred V gene, J gene, and CDR3 amino acid sequence. Percentage overlap between repertoires was calculated by dividing the number of shared unique clonotypes by the size of the smaller repertoire. Repertoire richness was assessed with RTK rarefaction, the Chao1 estimator, and Recon v2.1 estimates of unobserved clonotypes. For all TCRbeta clonotypes obtained by the gDNA method from a few donors, generation probabilities were computed with OLGA. Drawn from immuneACCESS, this table holds only the in-frame rearrangements with V and J called that TCRdb kept. Clones are partly lost; checked studies trace under half to an unresolved V gene and leave the rest unexplained. V, J and clone size were drawn from that table, and D and trimming were deduced from the DNA. In all, the sample holds roughly 520,000 clones, and 95% to 96% of those were seen once. 0.05% to 0.08% of the sample comes from the top ten.

Healthy HIV-negative adults with no recently reported acute infections or vaccinations were included as donors. Every donor was a Caucasian adult residing in Nashville, Tennessee, USA. Magnetic negative selection was used to enrich CD4+ T cells, after which naive cells were positively selected on CD45RA and the negative fraction became the memory subset. Blood was collected by leukapheresis, and PBMCs were isolated by Ficoll-Histopaque density gradient centrifugation and then cryopreserved in liquid nitrogen vapor phase. Purity and quantity of every magnetically sorted T cell population were checked by analytical flow cytometry. Genomic DNA was isolated from every sorted fraction and measured by UV absorbance on a Nanodrop 2000c. As to this clone: The clone's antigen remains unknown. Base-call qualities are not available, and no considerably larger clone is one nucleotide away.

Here the chain combines TRBV13 and TRBJ2-5, with 13 bases in between that match TRBD2. Sequencing used naive CD4+ T cells sorted from blood. Per the publication, the cell subset or site label means: CD45RA+ positively selected. This TCR was recovered from a woman aged 25 to 39 in good health. At the DNA level, the sequence is TGTGCCAGCAGCCCAGGACTAGCGGGAGCTGTGGGGGAAGAGACCCAGTACTTC. Translated, this gives CASSPGLAGAVGEETQYF.